What follows are 12 T cell receptor beta chains derived from one specimen sequenced in a study of T cell responses to AZD1222 COVID-19 vaccine. Produced via immunoSEQ multiplex PCR; TCRdb's table is partial and in-frame only. The repertoire holds approximately 160,000 clones, with 90% as singletons. Source: peripheral blood, taken on day 0 of AZD1222 vaccination. The receptors shown here come from an adult in good health.

This rearrangement joins TRBV29-1 to TRBJ1-1, with unresolved D. Germline V gene lookup returns CDR1 SQVTM and CDR2 ANQGSEA. CDR3 length: 14 residues. V was trimmed by 5 bases and J by 1 base, leaving 14 bases between them. CDR3 nucleotide sequence: TGCAGCGTTACTTTTGGCCCCGCGAACACTGAAGCTTTCTTT. Its translation is CSVTFGPANTEAFF.

The J gene is TRBJ1-2, the V gene TRBV27; 7 bases are shared with TRBD1. The CDR3 loop spans 18 amino acids. Trimming cost V 2 bases and J 0 bases; bases outside gene matches: 12. CDR1 is MNHEY and CDR2 is SMNVEV in the germline V gene (reference sequence). The CDR3 nucleotides read TGTGCCAGCAGTTTAAGTTACAGGGGTTTTAGGGCTAACTATGGCTACACCTTC. Its protein is CASSLSYRGFRANYGYTF.

The chain links TRBV28 to TRBJ1-2, with D unresolved. This CDR3 is 16 amino acids long. V was cut by 7 bases and J by 4 bases, with 22 bases left in between. Germline CDR1 reads MDHEN; CDR2 reads SYDVKM. CDR3 nucleotide sequence: TGTGCCAGCACCAAGCCCCCCCGTATTCACCTCTATGGCTACACCTTC. Its protein product is CASTKPPRIHLYGYTF.

This chain joins TRBV18 and TRBJ1-4; D is unclear. Germline V gene data show CDR1 as KGHSH and CDR2 as LQKENI. CDR3 size: 17 residues. Trimming removed 3 bases at V and 7 bases at J, with 21 bases between. The CDR3 loop reads CASSPFVQGSGPEKLFF. The CDR3 coding sequence is TGTGCCAGCTCACCGTTTGTACAAGGCAGTGGTCCTGAAAAACTGTTTTTT.

V is TRBV10-3 and J is TRBJ1-4; D is unclear. Germline assignment: CDR1 ENHRY and CDR2 SYGVKD. V lost 6 bases to trimming and J lost 4 bases, with 15 bases between them. This CDR3 is built from 15 residues. The CDR3 region is CAIRKTEENNEKLFF. The CDR3, as DNA: TGTGCCATCAGGAAAACAGAAGAGAATAATGAAAAACTGTTTTTT.

In DNA, the CDR3 is TGTGCCACCAGTGATACCGGGACAGCTGGCTACGAGCAGTACTTC. This encodes CATSDTGTAGYEQYF. The rearrangement uses TRBV24-1 and TRBJ2-7; 7 nucleotides line up with TRBD1. The CDR3 runs to 15 residues. Germline values: CDR1 KGHDR, CDR2 SFDVKD. V lost 3 bases, J lost 3 bases, and 7 bases stayed unmatched.

The rearrangement links TRBV7-2 to TRBJ1-2; weak D call: TRBD1 (6 bases). This CDR3 comprises 18 residues. The V end lost 7 bases, the J end lost 8 bases, and 32 bases lay between the germline ends. Per germline, CDR1 SGHTA and CDR2 FQGNSA. The DNA of the CDR3 is TGTGCCAGCACTAATTATAAGGGGGGCATTAGGGTGCCCGGGGGCTACACCTTC. This sequence encodes CASTNYKGGIRVPGGYTF.

The genes are TRBV6-2 or TRBV6-3 and TRBJ1-1, with 8 nucleotides matching TRBD1. Germline V lookup: CDR1 MNHEY, CDR2 SVGEGT. The CDR3 length is 14 residues. J was trimmed by 0 bases and V by 5 bases; bases with no gene match: 2. The CDR3 is CASSRTGMNTEAFF. The CDR3 region has the DNA TGTGCCAGCAGTCGGACAGGGATGAACACTGAAGCTTTCTTT.

The CDR3 is CASNMAFTDTQYF. In nucleotides, the CDR3 is TGTGCCAGCAATATGGCCTTCACAGATACGCAGTATTTT. The rearrangement uses TRBV6-5 and TRBJ2-3; no clear D gene. V shed 7 bases and J shed 2 bases, with 10 bases lying between them. Germline CDR1 and CDR2: MNHEY and SVGAGI. The CDR3 spans 13 residues.

Relative to its sample, this clone is medium-sized. This chain joins TRBV2 and TRBJ2-7; 8 bases match TRBD1. The CDR3 extends over 15 amino acids. After removal of 5 bases from V and 0 bases from J, the junction contained 6 bases not matched to a gene. Germline values: CDR1 SNHLY, CDR2 FYNNEI. The CDR3 region is CASSTYRGFSYEQYF. The CDR3 coding sequence is TGTGCCAGCAGTACTTACAGGGGGTTCTCCTACGAGCAGTACTTC.

The rearrangement links TRBV19 to TRBJ1-1; tentatively, D is TRBD1 (6 bases). V lost 3 bases and J lost 1, with 15 bases in between. Germline V CDR1 and CDR2: LNHDA, SQIVND (reference sequence). The CDR3 consists of 16 residues. The CDR3 bases are TGTGCCAGTAGTATGGAACAGGGATTTGCGAACACTGAAGCTTTCTTT. Translation: CASSMEQGFANTEAFF.

The CDR3 DNA reads as TGTGCCAGCTCACCAACCAGGATTGGCACCGGGGAGCTGTTTTTT. Translated: CASSPTRIGTGELFF. The rearrangement joins TRBV18 to TRBJ2-2; the D is unclear. Trimming removed 2 bases at V and 4 bases at J, with 11 bases between. CDR1 and CDR2 from the germline V gene are KGHSH and LQKENI. This CDR3 is 15 amino acids long.